This TCR beta chain was captured by sequencing in a study of T-cell memory formation after mild COVID-19. On this clonotype: Its cognate antigen is unknown.

Points from the study as a whole: Cross-reactive memory appears to have joined, as suggested by some responding clones showing up in pre-infection memory. Clones contracting across day 15 to 85 had a balanced CD4/CD8 profile; later expanding clones leaned CD4+.

The authors produced TCR alpha and TCR beta cDNA libraries with sample barcodes and UMIs by 5'RACE using constant-segment primers. MiXCR, applied by TCRdb to the 5' RACE reads, yields one record per CDR3 protein. The sample includes some 410,000 distinct CDR3 sequences, under 25% of them seen just once. Sample: PBMCs or a T cell subset sorted from them (not recorded which). The source is an adult woman who had mild COVID-19 (a few samples of this study predate the infection). Cell type and time point are not known.

CDR3 sequence (DNA): TGTGCCGCCCCGACTGGGACTCCTAAGGCCGGCTACACCTTC. It yields the protein CAAPTGTPKAGYTF. The chain carries TRBV2 and TRBJ1-2, with D possibly matching TRBD1 (5 bases). Germline assignment: CDR1 SNHLY and CDR2 FYNNEI. This CDR3 has 14 residues. Deletions cut 11 bases from V and 8 bases from J, with 24 bases between.